The clone carrying this T cell receptor beta chain was detected a few times. Its antigen remains unidentified. Prepared TCR beta cDNA libraries contained unique molecular identifiers. TCRdb ran MiXCR on the PCR reads and lists one entry per CDR3 protein. The sample carries approximately 360,000 distinct CDR3 sequences, roughly 35% recorded once. V lost 1 base to trimming and J lost 8 bases, with 18 bases between them. Germline loops: CDR1 SGHVS, CDR2 FNYEAQ. This CDR3 is built from 16 residues. These data belong to a study of post-analysis software for immune sequencing data. Study-level results: There were a few TRBV segments more frequent in patients than controls, and TRBV5-6, TRBV5-1 and TRBV20-1 were among them.

This TCR derives from a girl aged 5-17 years with multiple sclerosis. Source material: blood. The genes are TRBV7-6 and TRBJ2-1; the D gene is possibly TRBD1 (6 bases). CDR3 in amino acids: CASSLGGGGHRDEQFF. The CDR3, as DNA: TGTGCCAGCAGCTTAGGCGGTGGGGGCCACAGGGATGAGCAGTTCTTC.